This T cell receptor beta chain was observed in a study of blood T cell repertoires in COVID-19. Across the whole study: Sources were T cells, B-cell-depleted T cells, or PBMCs; the material itself was cDNA or gDNA.

Under the authors' procedure: The authors estimated nucleated cell counts from reference gene primer amplification. TCRdb's copy holds only in-frame clones and misses some; the assay was immunoSEQ multiplex PCR. The D gene and trimming were derived from the DNA, and the V and J assignments and clone size from that table. The sample has about 87,000 clones; about 90% are singletons. This clone was found a few times. Sequences were obtained from peripheral blood. This clonotype originated in a man between 18 and 35 years old with COVID-19, enrolled during active disease.

The CDR3 DNA reads TGTGCCACCAGCAGAGGACGCATTCAGGCGGCTCCGGGGAACACCATATATTTT. It yields the protein CATSRGRIQAAPGNTIYF. The chain recombines TRBV15 with TRBJ1-3; D unresolved. Germline CDR1 LNHNV, CDR2 YYDKDF (reference sequence). The CDR3 loop spans 18 amino acids. V shed 1 base and J shed 7 bases, with 23 bases lying between them.